This T cell receptor beta chain was observed in a study of T cell clonotyping in hematopoietic cell transplantation. Study background: Pretransplant recipient samples were taken after cytoreduction. Findings and caveats of the study: After transplant, recipient diversity fell while pathologically expanded clonotypes grew through day 180.

Turning to this clone: The antigen is unknown.

Generated by immunoSEQ multiplex PCR, the TCRdb table keeps only in-frame clones and is missing some. The sample includes about 41,000 clones, roughly 85% of them seen just once. This sample's time point: recipient sample about 28 days before transplant, after cytoreduction. The CDR3 extends over 15 amino acids. Germline CDR1 is MDHEN and CDR2 is SYDVKM. V lost 6 bases and J 8 bases, leaving 17 bases between the germline ends. The chain is built from TRBV28 and TRBJ1-6; unclear D gene. Sequences were derived from peripheral blood mononuclear cells, sampled before stem cell transplant. The TCR comes from a man aged 60 to 75 with acute myeloid leukemia. Some clones in this sample may be carry-over from other donors' samples. This CDR3 reads CASSPRLGNYSPLHF. In DNA, the CDR3 is TGTGCCAGCAGCCCCCGTCTGGGGAACTATTCACCCCTCCACTTT.